This is a list of T cell receptor beta chains from one sample in a study of early T cells in non-severe SARS-CoV-2 infection. MiXCR was run by TCRdb on the 5' RACE reads, yielding one entry per CDR3 protein. Among 55,000 to 75,000 distinct CDR3 sequences listed, about 12% were seen once. Specimen: whole blood. These receptors originate from an adult who was a healthcare worker with PCR-confirmed SARS-CoV-2 infection or an uninfected control (not recorded which). Both conserved end residues are part of each CDR3.

V gene,J gene,CDR3 protein
TRBV12-3/TRBV12-4,TRBJ2-7,CASSLWERDEQYF
TRBV20-1,TRBJ2-3,CSAPTSGSTDTQYF
TRBV11-2,TRBJ2-3,CASSLEMIDTQYF
TRBV20-1,TRBJ2-5,CSARNRQESTSYF
TRBV7-9,TRBJ2-1,CASSLYGTPSSYNEQFF
TRBV30,TRBJ1-2,CAWSSGAYGYTF
TRBV11-2,TRBJ1-2,CASSLDLTGGVNYGYTF
TRBV27,TRBJ1-1,CASTFSLYLNTEAFF
TRBV28,TRBJ1-2,CASTPGQGLYGYTF
TRBV29-1,TRBJ2-1,CSVDAASGYNEQFF
TRBV5-1,TRBJ1-2,CASSSQGNGYTF
TRBV7-8,TRBJ2-4,CASSLRRGNIQYF
TRBV12-3/TRBV12-4,TRBJ1-6,CASSFGGQGSLHF
TRBV9,TRBJ2-5,CASSRGERGISGETQYF
TRBV7-2,TRBJ1-6,CASSPRQGGLERGPLHF
TRBV12-3/TRBV12-4,TRBJ1-2,CASRPSHTGGYGYTF
TRBV7-9,TRBJ1-4,CASSYPWGAATNEKLFF
TRBV18,TRBJ2-3,CASSPTGGGTDTQYF
TRBV14,TRBJ1-1,CASSQDSGAISTEAFF
TRBV3-1,TRBJ2-7,CASGGGNTYEQYF
TRBV6-5,TRBJ1-1,CASSYEQTKGTEAFF
TRBV6-2/TRBV6-3,TRBJ2-2,CASRLAGQLNTGELFF
TRBV10-3,TRBJ2-1,CATLTGTKGDEQFF
TRBV5-6,TRBJ2-7,CASSLGLMGWYEQYF
TRBV28,TRBJ2-7,CASSDSDSYEQYF
TRBV7-2,TRBJ1-2,CAGGAEGKQEPF
TRBV30,TRBJ1-1,CAWGTHPNTEAFF
TRBV5-1,TRBJ2-7,CASQSAGGNEQYF
TRBV28,TRBJ2-3,CASIEGGHSTDTQYF
TRBV4-3,TRBJ1-4,CASSQVETNEKLFF
TRBV7-6,TRBJ2-3,CASSLTSGGPLRSTDTQYF
TRBV29-1,TRBJ2-3,CSVGGLAGDTDTQYF
TRBV6-2/TRBV6-3,TRBJ1-5,CASRYTGNQPQHF
TRBV28,TRBJ2-2,CASSLTSGRANGELFF
TRBV7-2,TRBJ2-1,CASSPRTGKNEQFF
TRBV28,TRBJ2-7,CASSSRDFSYEQYF
TRBV11-2,TRBJ1-1,CASSLGMGKTNTEAFF
TRBV23-1,TRBJ1-4,CASSHGPGANEKLFF
TRBV20-1,TRBJ2-2,CSARAGGLTGELFF
TRBV18,TRBJ2-1,CASSSTSGFSYNEQFF
TRBV2,TRBJ2-7,CASSEGQTYEQYF
TRBV27,TRBJ2-7,CASKGPAYEQYF
TRBV28,TRBJ2-1,CASTPGGIASYNEQFF
TRBV5-1,TRBJ2-1,CASSRSGDAVEQFF
TRBV28,TRBJ2-7,CASSGTIVYEQYF